The 8 T cell receptor beta chains in this list originate from one sample, sequenced in a study of blood T cell repertoires in COVID-19. The repertoire was sequenced with immunoSEQ multiplex PCR; TCRdb's copy has only in-frame clones and lacks some. The sample includes approximately 140,000 clones, approximately 80% of them seen just once. Sequenced sample: peripheral blood. The receptor set was obtained from a man between 65 and 80 years old with acute or convalescent COVID-19.

The chain is built from TRBV3-1 (or the pseudogene TRBV3-2) and TRBJ2-3; 7 bases are shared with TRBD2. Germline CDR1 and CDR2: LGHDT and YNNKEL (reference sequence). CDR3 size: 13 residues. V lost 5 bases to trimming and J lost 4 bases; unmatched junction nucleotides: 3. The CDR3 DNA reads TGTGCCAGCAGCTATCGGGGGGCAGATACGCAGTATTTT. This gives the protein CASSYRGADTQYF.

This chain joins TRBV6-1 and TRBJ2-7; TRBD1 matches 9 bases. V lost 4 bases to trimming and J lost 7 bases; unmatched junction nucleotides: 14. CDR1 and CDR2 (germline): MNHNS, SASEGT. The CDR3 is made up of 16 amino acids. The CDR3 sequence: CASSGMGGTGFREQYF. The DNA for the CDR3 is TGTGCCAGCAGTGGGATGGGCGGGACAGGGTTTAGGGAGCAGTACTTC.

CDR3 DNA: TGTGCCAGCAGTGTTTCGGGTTCCCACCCCACTGAAGCTTTCTTT. This sequence encodes CASSVSGSHPTEAFF. This rearrangement joins TRBV25-1 to TRBJ1-1, with D uncertain. CDR3 size: 15 residues. Germline CDR1 is MGHDK and CDR2 is SYGVNS. V lost 4 bases to trimming and J lost 4 bases, with 16 bases between them.

The chain links TRBV7-8 to TRBJ1-2; 7 bases are a match to TRBD1. From germline, CDR1 is SGHVS and CDR2 FQNEAQ. J lost 4 bases, V lost 7 bases, and 12 bases had no gene match. The CDR3 has 15 amino acids. DNA for the CDR3: TGTGCCAGCACCCTCCCTGAAGGGACAGTCTATGGCTACACCTTC. Protein: CASTLPEGTVYGYTF.

V usage is TRBV6-1 and J usage is TRBJ2-6, with D hard to call. Trimming stripped 3 bases from V and 0 bases from J, with 9 bases between. CDR1 and CDR2 (germline): MNHNS, SASEGT. This CDR3 has 16 residues. The CDR3 DNA reads as TGTGCCAGCAGTGAGGGCGCCTACTCTGGGGCCAACGTCCTGACTTTC. The encoded protein is CASSEGAYSGANVLTF.

This sequence joins TRBV10-1 and TRBJ2-5; the match to TRBD1 covers 9 bases. CDR1 and CDR2 (germline): WNHNN, SYGVQD (reference sequence). V shed 0 bases, J shed 6 bases, and the junction held 5 bases outside the gene matches. This CDR3 contains 15 residues. The CDR3 DNA reads TGCGCCAGCAGTGAGTCCCCACAGGGGGCCAAGACCCAGTACTTC. Its translation: CASSESPQGAKTQYF.

The J gene is TRBJ1-2, the V gene TRBV14; D not resolved. The ends were cut back, 4 bases at V and 2 bases at J, with 14 bases in the middle. The CDR3 length is 15 residues. Germline-derived CDR1 and CDR2 are SGHDN and FVKESK. The CDR3 protein is CASSLAGADNYGYTF. The CDR3 DNA is TGTGCCAGCAGCCTTGCAGGAGCGGACAACTATGGCTACACCTTC.

This sequence joins TRBV10-3 and TRBJ2-7, with 10 bases matching TRBD1. The germline CDR1 and CDR2 sequences are ENHRY and SYGVKD. The CDR3 length is 14 residues. Trimming removed 3 bases from V and 5 bases from J; junction bases left unmatched: 4. The DNA of the CDR3 is TGTGCCATCAGTGAACGAGGACAGGGGGACGAGCAGTACTTC. Its protein product is CAISERGQGDEQYF.